Each of the 3 T cell receptor beta chains below was sequenced from the same sample in a study of cytomegalovirus exposure and HLA in healthy donors. With 60 Vbeta and 13 Jbeta primers, the PCR was carried out. Libraries were prepared by immunoSEQ multiplex PCR; TCRdb keeps only in-frame clonotypes and omits some of them. The data contain about 210,000 clones, about 82% of them singletons. Sequencing used PBMCs. These receptors were taken from a man younger than 45 in good health and CMV-seronegative.

The chain links TRBV28 to TRBJ1-2; weak D call: TRBD1 (5 bases). V dropped 10 bases and J dropped 5 bases, with 17 bases sitting between them. The germline V gene has CDR1 MDHEN and CDR2 SYDVKM. This CDR3 is 13 amino acids long. The DNA for the CDR3 is TGTGCCACTCAGGGAAGGAGATTGTATGGCTACACCTTC. Its protein product is CATQGRRLYGYTF.

The sample holds a few counts of this clone. V gene TRBV5-4 combines with J gene TRBJ1-1, with 8 bases fitting TRBD1. The CDR3 length is 14 residues. CDR1 is SGHNT, CDR2 YYREEE, per germline (reference sequence). Unmatched junction bases numbered 8, after V lost 5 bases and J lost 5 bases. CDR3 DNA: TGTGCCAGCAGACGCCAGGGGGCAGGTACTGAAGCTTTCTTT. Translating it yields CASRRQGAGTEAFF.

The chain combines TRBV6-1 with TRBJ1-4, with D possibly TRBD1 on 5 matching bases. The CDR3 sequence is 15 residues long. With 8 bases removed from V and 3 bases from J, the gap between germline ends came to 16 bases. Germline values: CDR1 MNHNS, CDR2 SASEGT. CDR3 in amino acids: CASSWRGRANEKLFF. The CDR3 coding sequence is TGTGCCAGCTCCTGGAGGGGTAGGGCTAATGAAAAACTGTTTTTT.